A single TCR beta chain is shown here with its context. Its antigen is still unknown. Use of 60 Vbeta and 13 Jbeta primers characterized the PCR. The repertoire was sequenced with immunoSEQ multiplex PCR; TCRdb's copy has only in-frame clones and lacks some. In the table there are roughly 200,000 clones, 75% to 90% of which are singletons. The entry originates in a study of cytomegalovirus exposure and HLA in healthy donors. General study points: DRB1 showed the most TCR associations and HLA-C the fewest in a later analysis, as rates varied by HLA locus.

The receptor comes from a man between 25 and 39 years old in good health and CMV-seronegative. Sequencing was performed on PBMCs.

The CDR3 protein is CASSLLGSLNTGELFF. The CDR3 DNA reads TGTGCCAGCAGCCTTTTGGGGAGTTTGAACACCGGGGAGCTGTTTTTT. The chain recombines TRBV2 with TRBJ2-2; D perhaps matches TRBD2 (5 bases). CDR3 size: 16 residues. Germline V gene sequence: CDR1 SNHLY, CDR2 FYNNEI. Trimming took off 6 bases at V and 1 base at J, with 15 bases between the two ends.